This section outlines one T cell receptor (beta chain) sequence together with its context. No antigen is known for it. The CDR3 is 16 residues long. Per the germline V gene, CDR1 is MNHEY and CDR2 is SMNVEV (reference sequence). V was clipped by 8 bases and J by 3 bases, with 19 bases between them. The data stem from a study of shared clonotypes between healthy human individuals. Study-wide findings and caveats: Generally, naive subsets (rather than memory subsets) showed larger estimated richness. Incompleteness in sorted-subset sequencing, despite large depth, was shown by rarefaction.

In the study's own analysis: ImmunoSEQ output lacked quality scores and full-length reads, limiting matched filtering. TCRdb's table, derived via immunoSEQ multiplex PCR, lists solely in-frame clones and lacks some. Clonal size and the V and J genes are those of that table, whereas D and trimming came from the DNA. The sample carries about 2.4 million clones, 85% to 95% recorded once. This clonotype was sampled from a man between 18 and 29 years old in good health. The V and J genes are TRBV27 and TRBJ2-2; tentative D call: TRBD2 (5 bases). The sequenced sample was naive CD4+ T cells sorted from blood. Subset here: CD45RA+ positively selected. CDR3 residues: CASSEIRGYHTGELFF. CDR3 in DNA: TGTGCCAGCTCCGAAATTAGAGGGTATCACACCGGGGAGCTGTTTTTT.